The source of this T cell receptor beta chain is a study of long-term antiretroviral therapy in people with HIV. Researchers report immunoSEQ v3.0 was run at survey level. Method: immunoSEQ multiplex PCR; TCRdb's copy keeps in-frame clones and lacks some. The table includes tens of thousands of clones, around 83% detected once. There are a few counts of this clone. The V segment lost 3 bases and the J segment 3 bases; nucleotides outside the gene matches: 3. This CDR3 has 14 residues. CDR1 is SGHVS, CDR2 FNYEAQ, per germline. Sequencing was performed on unsorted PBMCs, taken 0.4 years after starting antiretroviral therapy. The chain joins TRBV7-6 to TRBJ2-5; 8 bases map to TRBD1. The TCR was taken from a man aged 45-65 years with HIV. The CDR3 loop reads CASSFSDREETQYF. The CDR3 coding sequence is TGTGCCAGCAGCTTCTCGGACAGGGAAGAGACCCAGTACTTC.